This is a list of T cell receptor gamma chains from one sample in a study of Vδ1+ human thymocytes. TCRdb fed the multiplex PCR reads into CATT to redo clone calling. Of 30,000 to 45,000 gamma-chain clones in the sample, 20% to 25% are singletons; the top ten hold around 1.9%. The sequenced sample was Vdelta1+ gamma-delta thymocytes from the thymus. These receptors were obtained from a girl less than two years old who had congenital heart surgery. CDR3s include the opening cysteine and the closing phenylalanine or tryptophan. Each record gives: CDR3 length, V gene, CDR3 protein.

length: 16
V: TRGV3
CDR3: CATWDRREDYYYKKLF

length: 13
V: TRGV4
CDR3: CATWDWIYYKKLF

length: 13
V: TRGV3
CDR3: CATWDSVGYKKLF

length: 13
V: TRGV4
CDR3: CATWDGGYYKKLF

length: 13
V: TRGV8
CDR3: CATWDSQDYKKLF

length: 16
V: TRGV2
CDR3: CATWDGAHSSDWIKTF

length: 9
V: TRGV9
CDR3: CAYYYKKLF

length: 13
V: TRGV2
CDR3: CATWDGPLYKKLF

length: 20
V: TRGV9
CDR3: CALWEVPTEESLRNYYKKLF

length: 14
V: TRGV9
CDR3: CALWELGRPVKKLF

length: 9
V: TRGV9
CDR3: CALWVRKLF

length: 14
V: TRGV8
CDR3: CATWDRWGGWFKIF

length: 15
V: TRGV2
CDR3: CATWDRRGNYYKKLF

length: 15
V: TRGV9
CDR3: CALWEPTANYYKKLF

length: 11
V: TRGV4
CDR3: CALSNYYKKLF

length: 14
V: TRGV8
CDR3: CATWDTPSCDKKLF

length: 9
V: TRGV9
CDR3: CASYYKKLF

length: 18
V: TRGV8
CDR3: CATWDTSHRYSSDWIKTF

length: 13
V: TRGV9
CDR3: CALCGGLSYKKLF

length: 11
V: TRGV9
CDR3: CALWDSGKKLF

length: 15
V: TRGV3
CDR3: CATWDVELSDWIKTF

length: 14
V: TRGV9
CDR3: CALWEGQNYYKKLF

length: 15
V: TRGV9
CDR3: CALWEVTDRYYKKLF

length: 12
V: TRGV9
CDR3: CALWALEYKKLF

length: 16
V: TRGV9
CDR3: CALWEVHRGSDWIKTF

length: 12
V: TRGV9
CDR3: CALWPLVYKKLF